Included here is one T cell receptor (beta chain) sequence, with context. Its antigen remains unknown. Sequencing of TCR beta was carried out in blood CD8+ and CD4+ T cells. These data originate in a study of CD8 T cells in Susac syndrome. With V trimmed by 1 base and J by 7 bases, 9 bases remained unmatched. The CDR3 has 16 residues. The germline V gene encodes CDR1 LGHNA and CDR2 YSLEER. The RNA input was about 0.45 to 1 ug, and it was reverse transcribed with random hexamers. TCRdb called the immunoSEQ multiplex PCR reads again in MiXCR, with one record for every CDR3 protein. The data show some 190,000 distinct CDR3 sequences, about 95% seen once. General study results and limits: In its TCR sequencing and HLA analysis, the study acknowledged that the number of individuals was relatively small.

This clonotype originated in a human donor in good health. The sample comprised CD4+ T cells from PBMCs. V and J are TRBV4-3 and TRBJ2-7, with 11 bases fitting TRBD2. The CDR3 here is CASSQGLLAGDLEQYF. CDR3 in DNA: TGCGCCAGCAGCCAAGGGTTACTAGCGGGAGATTTAGAGCAGTACTTC.